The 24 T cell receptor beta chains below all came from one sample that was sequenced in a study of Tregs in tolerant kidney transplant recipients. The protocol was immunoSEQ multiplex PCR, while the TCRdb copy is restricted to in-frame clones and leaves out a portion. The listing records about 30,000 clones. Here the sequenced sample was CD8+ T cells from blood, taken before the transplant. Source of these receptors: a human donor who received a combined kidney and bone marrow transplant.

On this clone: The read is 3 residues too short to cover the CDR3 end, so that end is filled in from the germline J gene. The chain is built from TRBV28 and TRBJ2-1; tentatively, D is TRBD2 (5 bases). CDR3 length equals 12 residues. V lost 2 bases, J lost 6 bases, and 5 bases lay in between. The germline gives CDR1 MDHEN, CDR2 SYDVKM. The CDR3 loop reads CASSLEGNEQFF. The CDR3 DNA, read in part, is TGTGCCAGCAGTTTAGAGGGCAATGAG.

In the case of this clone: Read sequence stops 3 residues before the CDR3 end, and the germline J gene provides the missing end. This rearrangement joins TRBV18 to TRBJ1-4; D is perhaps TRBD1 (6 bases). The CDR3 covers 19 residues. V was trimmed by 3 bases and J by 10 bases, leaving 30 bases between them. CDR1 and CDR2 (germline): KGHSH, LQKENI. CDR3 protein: CASSPRPGTTEHLSRKLFF. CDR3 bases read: TGTGCCAGCTCACCCCGTCCCGGGACAACGGAACACCTTTCGAGAAAA.

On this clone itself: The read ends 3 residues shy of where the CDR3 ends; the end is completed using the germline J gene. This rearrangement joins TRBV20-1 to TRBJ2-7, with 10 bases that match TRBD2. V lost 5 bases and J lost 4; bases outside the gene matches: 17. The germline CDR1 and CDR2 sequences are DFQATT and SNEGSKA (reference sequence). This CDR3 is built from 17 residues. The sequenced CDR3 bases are TGCAGTGCTCCGAACCTACACGGAACTAGCGGGAATTACGAG. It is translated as CSAPNLHGTSGNYE. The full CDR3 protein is CSAPNLHGTSGNYEQYF.

CDR3 loop: CASGRGRTDTQYF. Partial CDR3 DNA: TGTGCCAGCGGCAGGGGGCGCACAGATACG. The J gene is TRBJ2-3, the V gene TRBV5-6; 8 positions agree with TRBD1. The read ends 3 residues early relative to the CDR3; the germline J gene fills the gap. V gave up 7 bases and J gave up 1 base; unmatched junction bases: 2. CDR1 is SGHDT and CDR2 is YYEEEE in the germline V gene. The CDR3 has 13 residues.

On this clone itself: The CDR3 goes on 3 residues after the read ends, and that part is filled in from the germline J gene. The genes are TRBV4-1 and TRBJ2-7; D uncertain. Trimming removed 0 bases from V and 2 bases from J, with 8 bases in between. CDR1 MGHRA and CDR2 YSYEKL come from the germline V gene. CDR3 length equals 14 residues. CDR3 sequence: CASSQDELAYEQYF. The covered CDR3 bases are TGCGCCAGCAGCCAAGACGAGCTGGCCTACGAG.

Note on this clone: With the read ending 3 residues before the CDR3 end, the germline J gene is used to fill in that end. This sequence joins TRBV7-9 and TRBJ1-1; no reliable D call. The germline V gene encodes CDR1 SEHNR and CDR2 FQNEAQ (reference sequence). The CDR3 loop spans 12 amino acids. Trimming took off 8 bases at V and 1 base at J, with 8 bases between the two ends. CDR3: CASFPGNTEAFF. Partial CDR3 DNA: TGTGCCAGCTTTCCGGGGAACACTGAA.

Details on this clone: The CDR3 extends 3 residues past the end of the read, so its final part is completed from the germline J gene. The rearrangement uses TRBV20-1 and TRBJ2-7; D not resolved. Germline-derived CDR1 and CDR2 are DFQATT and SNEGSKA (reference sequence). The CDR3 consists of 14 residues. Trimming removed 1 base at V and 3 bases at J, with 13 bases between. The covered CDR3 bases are TGCAGTGCTAGAGCTACGGTTCCTAGCTACGAG. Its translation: CSARATVPSYE. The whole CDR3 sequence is CSARATVPSYEQYF.

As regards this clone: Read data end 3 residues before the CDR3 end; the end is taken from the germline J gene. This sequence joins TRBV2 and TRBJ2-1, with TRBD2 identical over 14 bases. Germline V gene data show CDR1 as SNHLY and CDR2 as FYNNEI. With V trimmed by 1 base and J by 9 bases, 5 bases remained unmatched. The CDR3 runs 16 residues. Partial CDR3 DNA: TGTGCCAGCAGTGAAGGGGGACTAGCGGGAGTACGTGAG. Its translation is CASSEGGLAGVRE. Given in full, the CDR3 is CASSEGGLAGVREQFF.

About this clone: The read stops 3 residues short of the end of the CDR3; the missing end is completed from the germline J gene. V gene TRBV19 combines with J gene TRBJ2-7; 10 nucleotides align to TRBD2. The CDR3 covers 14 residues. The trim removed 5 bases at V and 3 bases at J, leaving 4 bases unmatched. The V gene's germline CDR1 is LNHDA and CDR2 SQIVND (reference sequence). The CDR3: CASSPGLAIYEQYF. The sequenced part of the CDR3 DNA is TGTGCCAGTAGTCCGGGACTAGCGATCTACGAG.

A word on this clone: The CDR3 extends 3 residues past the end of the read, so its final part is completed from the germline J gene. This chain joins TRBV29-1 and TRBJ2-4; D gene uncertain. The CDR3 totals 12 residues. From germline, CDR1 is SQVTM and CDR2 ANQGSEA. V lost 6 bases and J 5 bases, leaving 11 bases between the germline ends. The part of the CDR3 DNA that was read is TGCAGCGTCCGCTCCCAGGAAAACATT. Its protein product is CSVRSQENI. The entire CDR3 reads CSVRSQENIQYF.

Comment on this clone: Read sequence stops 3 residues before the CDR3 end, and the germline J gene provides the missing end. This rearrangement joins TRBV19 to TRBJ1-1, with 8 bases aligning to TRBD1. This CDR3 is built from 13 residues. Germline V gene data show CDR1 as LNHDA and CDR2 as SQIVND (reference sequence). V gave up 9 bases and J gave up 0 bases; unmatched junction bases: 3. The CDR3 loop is CASLDRVNTEAFF. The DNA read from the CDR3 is TGTGCCAGCCTGGACAGGGTGAACACTGAA.

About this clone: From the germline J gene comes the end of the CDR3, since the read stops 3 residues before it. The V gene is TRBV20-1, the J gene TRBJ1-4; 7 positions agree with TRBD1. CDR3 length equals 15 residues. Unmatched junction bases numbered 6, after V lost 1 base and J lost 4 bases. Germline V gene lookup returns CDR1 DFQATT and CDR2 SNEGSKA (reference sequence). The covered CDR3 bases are TGCAGTGCTAGAGTTCAGGGGGGTATTAATGAAAAA. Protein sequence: CSARVQGGINEK. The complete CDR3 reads CSARVQGGINEKLFF.

The CDR3 DNA, read in part, is TGTGCCAGCAGCCACTCCACCGACTATGGC. It yields the protein CASSHSTDYG. The CDR3 as a whole reads CASSHSTDYGYTF. V is TRBV11-2 and J is TRBJ1-2; D gene ambiguous. The read ends 3 residues early relative to the CDR3; the germline J gene fills the gap. CDR3 length: 13 residues. Trimming cost V 5 bases and J 3 bases, with 10 bases left between them. Germline V gene data show CDR1 as SGHAT and CDR2 as FQNNGV.

CDR3 bases read: TGCAGTGCTAAAAGGGACAGGGCTTGGGAGACC. It yields the protein CSAKRDRAWET. The whole CDR3 reads CSAKRDRAWETQYF. The rearrangement uses TRBV20-1 and TRBJ2-5; 9 bases are a match to TRBD1. The read ends 3 residues shy of where the CDR3 ends; the end is completed using the germline J gene. CDR3 length: 14 residues. Germline trimming cut 4 bases from V and 5 bases from J; bases unmatched to any gene: 8. Germline CDR1 reads DFQATT; CDR2 reads SNEGSKA (reference sequence).

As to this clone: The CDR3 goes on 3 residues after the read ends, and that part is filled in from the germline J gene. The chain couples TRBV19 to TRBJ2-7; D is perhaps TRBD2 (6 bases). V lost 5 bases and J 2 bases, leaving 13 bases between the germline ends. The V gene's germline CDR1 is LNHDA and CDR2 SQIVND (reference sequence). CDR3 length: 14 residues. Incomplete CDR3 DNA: TGTGCCAGTAGTCGGCGGGAAGGTCCCTACGAG. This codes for CASSRREGPYE. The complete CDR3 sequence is CASSRREGPYEQYF.

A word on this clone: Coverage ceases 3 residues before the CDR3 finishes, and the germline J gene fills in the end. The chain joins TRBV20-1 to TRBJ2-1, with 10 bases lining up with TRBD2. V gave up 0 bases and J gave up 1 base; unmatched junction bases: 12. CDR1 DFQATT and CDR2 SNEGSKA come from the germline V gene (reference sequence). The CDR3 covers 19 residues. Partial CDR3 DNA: TGCAGTGCTAGAGATACTCGGCTAGCGGGAGTCCCATCCTACAATGAG. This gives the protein CSARDTRLAGVPSYNE. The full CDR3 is CSARDTRLAGVPSYNEQFF.

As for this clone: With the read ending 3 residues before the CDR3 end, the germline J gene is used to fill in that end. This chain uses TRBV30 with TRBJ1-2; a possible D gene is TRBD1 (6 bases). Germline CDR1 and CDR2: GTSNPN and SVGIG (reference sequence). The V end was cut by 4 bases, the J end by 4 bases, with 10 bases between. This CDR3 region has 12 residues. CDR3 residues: CAWTGQLYGYTF. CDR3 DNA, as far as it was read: TGTGCCTGGACCGGACAGCTCTATGGC.

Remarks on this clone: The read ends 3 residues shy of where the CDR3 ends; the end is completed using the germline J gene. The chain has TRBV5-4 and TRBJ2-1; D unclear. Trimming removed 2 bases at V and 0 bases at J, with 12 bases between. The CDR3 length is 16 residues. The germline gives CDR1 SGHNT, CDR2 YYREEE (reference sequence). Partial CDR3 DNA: TGTGCCAGCAGCTTCGAGCGTGCGAGCTCCTACAATGAG. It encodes CASSFERASSYNE. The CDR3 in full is CASSFERASSYNEQFF.

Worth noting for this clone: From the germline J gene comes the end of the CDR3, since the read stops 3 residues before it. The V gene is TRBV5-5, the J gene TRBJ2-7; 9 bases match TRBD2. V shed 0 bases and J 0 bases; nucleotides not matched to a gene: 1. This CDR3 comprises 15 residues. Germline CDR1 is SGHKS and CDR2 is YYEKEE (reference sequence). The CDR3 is CASSLAGLASYEQYF. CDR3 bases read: TGTGCCAGCAGCTTGGCGGGACTAGCCTCCTACGAG.

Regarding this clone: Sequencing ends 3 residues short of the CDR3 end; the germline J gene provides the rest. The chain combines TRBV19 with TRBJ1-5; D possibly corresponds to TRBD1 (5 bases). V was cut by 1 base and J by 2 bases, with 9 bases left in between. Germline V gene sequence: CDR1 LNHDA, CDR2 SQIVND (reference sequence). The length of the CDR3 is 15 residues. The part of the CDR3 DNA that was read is TGTGCCAGTAGTATAGGTGGGGCAGGCAATCAGCCC. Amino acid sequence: CASSIGGAGNQP. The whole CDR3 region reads CASSIGGAGNQPQHF.

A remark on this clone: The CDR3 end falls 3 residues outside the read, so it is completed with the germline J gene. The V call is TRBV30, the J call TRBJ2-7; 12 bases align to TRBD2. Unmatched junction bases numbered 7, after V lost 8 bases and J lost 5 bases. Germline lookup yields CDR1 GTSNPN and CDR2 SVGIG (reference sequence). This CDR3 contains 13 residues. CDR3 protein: CAGHTSGRNEQYF. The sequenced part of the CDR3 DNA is TGTGCCGGGCATACTAGCGGGAGGAACGAG. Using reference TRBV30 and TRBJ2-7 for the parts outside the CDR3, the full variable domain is SQTIHQWPATLVQPVGSPLSLECTVEGTSNPNLYWYRQAAGRGLQLLFYSVGIGQISSEVPQNLSASRPQDRQFILSSKKLLLSDSGFYLCAGHTSGRNEQYFGPGTRLTVT.

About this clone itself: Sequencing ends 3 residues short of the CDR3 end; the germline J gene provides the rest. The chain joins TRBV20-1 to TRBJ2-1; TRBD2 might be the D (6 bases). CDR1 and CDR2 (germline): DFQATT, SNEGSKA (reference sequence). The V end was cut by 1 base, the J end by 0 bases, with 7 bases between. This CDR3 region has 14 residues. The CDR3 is CSARGRASYNEQFF. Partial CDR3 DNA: TGCAGTGCTAGAGGGAGGGCCTCCTACAATGAG.

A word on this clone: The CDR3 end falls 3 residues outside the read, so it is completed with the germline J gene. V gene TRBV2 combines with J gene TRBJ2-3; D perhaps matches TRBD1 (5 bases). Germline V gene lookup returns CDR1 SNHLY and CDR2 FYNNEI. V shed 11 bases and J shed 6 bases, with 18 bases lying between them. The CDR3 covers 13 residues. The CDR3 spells CASEGQISDTQYF. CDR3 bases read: TGTGCCTCCGAAGGACAAATTTCGGATACG.

The CDR3 bases that were read are TGTGCCAGTAACCTCGGTAGCAATCAGCCC. Residues: CASNLGSNQP. The complete CDR3 reads CASNLGSNQPQHF. The V gene is TRBV19, the J gene TRBJ1-5; no reliable D call. With the read ending 3 residues before the CDR3 end, the germline J gene is used to fill in that end. The CDR3 is 13 amino acids. In germline, CDR1 is LNHDA, CDR2 SQIVND (reference sequence). The V end was cut by 7 bases, the J end by 0 bases, with 7 bases between.